These 12 T cell receptor beta chains came from one sample sequenced in a study of tumor-infiltrating lymphocytes in primary liver carcinoma. In addition to blood RNA drawn from unsorted whole blood, germline DNA was extracted. A constant-region primer served to make TCR beta cDNA from approximately 490 ng total RNA. Libraries covering TCR beta were generated through three nested multiplex PCR rounds (using a slightly modified ARM-PCR). TRBV1-TRBV30 forward primers paired with a C-beta reverse primer were used in the first two PCR rounds, which ran roughly 10 cycles each. TCRdb re-analysed the multiplex PCR reads in MiXCR, keeping a single row per CDR3 protein. Found here are 250,000 to 350,000 distinct CDR3 sequences, 45% to 70% of them singletons; the top ten hold 15% to 20%. Specimen: peripheral blood. The source of these receptors is a woman aged 25-40 years with primary liver carcinoma and hepatitis B virus infection.

The table lists this clonotype with a few counts. The genes are TRBV14 and TRBJ2-1; D is perhaps TRBD2 (6 bases). In germline, CDR1 is SGHDN, CDR2 FVKESK. V lost 5 bases and J lost 9, with 17 bases in between. The CDR3 totals 14 residues. Here the CDR3 DNA reads TGTGCCAGCAGCGCGTCCTCTAGCGTGCGTGAGCAGTTCTTC. It translates to CASSASSSVREQFF.

Comment on this clonotype: This may stem from a read error, because a much larger clone lies one nucleotide away. V is TRBV12-3 or TRBV12-4 and J is TRBJ2-7, with D perhaps TRBD1 or TRBD2 (5 bases each). This CDR3 comprises 14 residues. V lost 5 bases and J lost 5, with 16 bases in between. The CDR3 bases are TGTGCCAGCAGTCCTCCGGGGCCCGGGCACGAGCAGTACTTC. The encoded protein is CASSPPGPGHEQYF.

Turning to this clonotype: One end of the junction does not line up with germline, which may come from a read error. The V and J genes are TRBV7-8 and TRBJ2-1; 11 bases map to TRBD2. This CDR3 spans 16 amino acids. CDR1 and CDR2 (germline): SGHVS, FQNEAQ. CDR3 DNA sequence: TGTGCCAGCATCTTAATCCCGGGACTAGCGGACAATGAGCAGCTCTTC. It encodes CASILIPGLADNEQLF.

Comment on this clonotype: A much bigger clone sits one base away, suggesting this may be a read error. This chain links TRBV6-5 with TRBJ1-4; D might be TRBD1 (6 bases). Germline CDR1 is MNHEY and CDR2 is SVGAGI. The CDR3 is 15 amino acids. This chain's CDR3 is CASSYAGQTDEKLLF. The CDR3 coding sequence is TGTGCCAGCAGTTACGCGGGACAAACGGACGAAAAACTGTTATTT.

The gene calls are TRBV5-1 and TRBJ1-2; 9 nucleotides match TRBD1. This CDR3 spans 17 amino acids. Germline CDR1 and CDR2: SGHRS and YFSETQ. V shed 7 bases, J shed 5 bases, and the junction held 18 bases outside the gene matches. For the CDR3, the DNA is TGCGCCAGCTCCCTCCAAGCGCCGGGACAGGGTTATTATGGCTACACCTTC. Translating it yields CASSLQAPGQGYYGYTF.

V is TRBV6-6 and J is TRBJ2-5; 11 bases fit TRBD2. The CDR3 consists of 17 residues. The junction had 12 bases not matched to a gene; V was cut back by 5 bases and J by 4 bases. Germline assignment: CDR1 MNHNY and CDR2 SVGAGI (reference sequence). This chain's CDR3 is CASSPGTSGKGGETQYF. CDR3 DNA sequence: TGTGCCAGCAGTCCCGGGACTAGCGGAAAAGGGGGAGAGACCCAGTACTTC.

Concerning this clonotype itself: A read error is possible here, since a much larger clone lies one base away. The gene calls are TRBV4-2 and TRBJ2-7, with no clear D. Germline V lookup: CDR1 LGHNA, CDR2 YNFKEQ. The CDR3 contains 15 residues. Trimming left V 1 base short and J 2 bases short, with 12 bases between. The CDR3 nucleotides are TGTGCCAGCAGCCAAGGTGGTGCCCCTACCTACGAGCAGTACTTC. This codes for CASSQGGAPTYEQYF.

This clonotype was picked up many times. V is TRBV29-1 and J is TRBJ1-1; 12 bases line up with TRBD1. After removal of 5 bases from V and 6 bases from J, the junction contained 10 bases not matched to a gene. Germline CDR1 SQVTM, CDR2 ANQGSEA. This CDR3 contains 15 residues. Here the CDR3 reads CSVIKPGQGAPEAFF. As DNA, the CDR3 is TGCAGCGTTATTAAACCGGGACAGGGGGCTCCTGAAGCTTTCTTT.

The chain carries TRBV28 and TRBJ2-3, with D perhaps matching TRBD2 (5 bases). The CDR3 loop spans 15 amino acids. Germline V lookup: CDR1 MDHEN, CDR2 SYDVKM. Trimming removed 7 bases at V and 3 bases at J, with 17 bases between. The CDR3: CASNRSSWVTDTQYF. The CDR3 region has the DNA TGTGCCAGCAATCGGTCTAGCTGGGTGACAGATACGCAGTATTTT.

This clonotype appeared many times. This chain uses TRBV12-3 or TRBV12-4 with TRBJ2-7; D uncertain. The V end lost 5 bases, the J end lost 6 bases, and 8 bases lay between the germline ends. The CDR3 totals 11 residues. The CDR3, as DNA: TGTGCCAGCAGTCAATCAATCGAGCAGTACTTC. It specifies CASSQSIEQYF.

With regard to this clonotype: Being one base from a much bigger clone, this may be a read error. The rearrangement joins TRBV29-1 to TRBJ2-3, with 11 nucleotides matching TRBD1. CDR1 SQVTM and CDR2 ANQGSEA come from the germline V gene. This CDR3 has 14 residues. The CDR3 protein is CIALGQGGPDTQYF. The CDR3 DNA follows: TGCATCGCCTTGGGACAGGGGGGCCCAGATACGCAGTATTTT.

Concerning this clonotype: The CDR3 ends on some other residue instead of the conserved phenylalanine or tryptophan, so this is likely a read error. The chain carries TRBV11-2 and TRBJ2-5, with 8 bases lining up with TRBD1. The CDR3 is made up of 15 amino acids. Germline V gene sequence: CDR1 SGHAT, CDR2 FQNNGV. V lost 5 bases and J lost 7; bases outside the gene matches: 12. DNA of the CDR3: TGTGCCAGCAGCAGGGGACAGGCAAAGAGAGGGACCCAGTACTCC. It yields the protein CASSRGQAKRGTQYS.